The T cell receptor beta chain described here comes from a study of shared clonotypes between healthy human individuals. Study-level points and caveats: Four donors shared approximately 5% of their naive CD4 clonotypes.

The assay was immunoSEQ multiplex PCR, and TCRdb's table has in-frame clones only and misses some. The data hold hundreds of thousands of clones, with about 96% observed a single time. Only one count was recorded for this clone. What it binds is not known. The CDR3 extends over 13 amino acids. The V gene's germline CDR1 is SGHTA and CDR2 FQGNSA. The chain carries TRBV7-2 and TRBJ2-5; D is uncertain. Matching the DNA end better, TRBJ2-7 makes the J call doubtful. Material: naive CD4+ T cells sorted from blood. Subset given: CD45RA+ positively selected. This clonotype was sampled from a woman in her twenties or thirties in good health. Here the CDR3 reads CASRPAPSYEQYF. The CDR3, as DNA: TGTGCCAGCAGACCGGCCCCGTCCTACGAGCAGTACTTC.